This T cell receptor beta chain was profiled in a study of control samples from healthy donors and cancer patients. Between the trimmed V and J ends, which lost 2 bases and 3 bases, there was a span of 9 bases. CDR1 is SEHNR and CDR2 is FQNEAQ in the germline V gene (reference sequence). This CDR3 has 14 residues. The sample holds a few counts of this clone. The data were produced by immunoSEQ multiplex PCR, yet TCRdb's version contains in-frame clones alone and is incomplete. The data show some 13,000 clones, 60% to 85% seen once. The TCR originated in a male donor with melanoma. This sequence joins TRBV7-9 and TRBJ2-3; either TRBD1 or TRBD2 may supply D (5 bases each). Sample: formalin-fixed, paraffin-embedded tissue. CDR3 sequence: CASSLSGTTDTQYF. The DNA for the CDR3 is TGTGCCAGCAGCTTATCCGGGACGACAGATACGCAGTATTTT.